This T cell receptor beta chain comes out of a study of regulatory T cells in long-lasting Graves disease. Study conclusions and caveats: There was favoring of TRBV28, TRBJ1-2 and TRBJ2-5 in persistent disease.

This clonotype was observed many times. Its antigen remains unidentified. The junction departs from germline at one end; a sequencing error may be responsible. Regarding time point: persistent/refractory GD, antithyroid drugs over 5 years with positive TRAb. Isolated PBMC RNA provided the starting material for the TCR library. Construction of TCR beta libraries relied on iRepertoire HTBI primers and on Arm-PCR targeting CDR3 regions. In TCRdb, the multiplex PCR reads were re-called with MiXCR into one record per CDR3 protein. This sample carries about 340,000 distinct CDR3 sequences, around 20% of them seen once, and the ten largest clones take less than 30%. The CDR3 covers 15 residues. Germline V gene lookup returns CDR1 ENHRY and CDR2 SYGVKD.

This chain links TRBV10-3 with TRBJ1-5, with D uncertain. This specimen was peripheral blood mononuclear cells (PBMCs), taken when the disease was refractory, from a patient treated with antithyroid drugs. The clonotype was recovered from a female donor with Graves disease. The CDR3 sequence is CAISQSQVRNQPQHF. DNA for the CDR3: TGTGCCATCAGTCAGTCTCAGGTACGCAATCAGCCCCAGCATTTT.